This T cell receptor (beta chain) was sequenced for a study of blood T cell repertoires in COVID-19. Study-wide background: Samples of COVID-19 (acute and convalescent) were obtained from the United States, Italy and Spain.

Germline V gene lookup returns CDR1 LNHDA and CDR2 SQIVND (reference sequence). There are 16 residues in the CDR3. V gave up 1 base and J gave up 2 bases, with 11 bases separating them. TCRdb keeps only in-frame clones here, not all; method: immunoSEQ multiplex PCR. The repertoire holds roughly 100,000 clones, with about 85% as singletons. This chain uses TRBV19 with TRBJ1-4; D is undetermined. This clonotype was obtained from a man between 45 and 60 years old with acute or convalescent COVID-19. The material sequenced was peripheral blood. For the CDR3, the DNA is TGTGCCAGTAGTATAGGGGAGGGAAGGACTAATGAAAAACTGTTTTTT. It specifies CASSIGEGRTNEKLFF.